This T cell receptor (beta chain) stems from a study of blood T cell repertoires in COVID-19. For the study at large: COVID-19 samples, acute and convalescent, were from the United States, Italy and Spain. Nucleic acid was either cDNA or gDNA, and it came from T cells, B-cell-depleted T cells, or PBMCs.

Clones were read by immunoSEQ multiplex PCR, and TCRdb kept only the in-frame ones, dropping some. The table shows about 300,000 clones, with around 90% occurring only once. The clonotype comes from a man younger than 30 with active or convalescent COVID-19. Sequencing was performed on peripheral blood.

The CDR3 nucleotides read TGTGCCAGTAGTATAGACCTACTAGCGGGAGGATCCTACAATGAGCAGTTCTTC. It specifies CASSIDLLAGGSYNEQFF. The V and J genes are TRBV19 and TRBJ2-1; 12 bases agree with TRBD2. This CDR3 is 18 amino acids long. The V gene's germline CDR1 is LNHDA and CDR2 SQIVND (reference sequence). The V segment lost 0 bases and the J segment 1 base; nucleotides outside the gene matches: 4. The complete variable domain, with remaining parts taken from reference TRBV19 and TRBJ2-1, reads DGGITQSPKYLFRKEGQNVTLSCEQNLNHDAMYWYRQDPGQGLRLIYYSQIVNDFQKGDIAEGYSVSREKKESFPLTVTSAQKNPTAFYLCASSIDLLAGGSYNEQFFGPGTRLTVL.